A selection of T cell receptor beta chains follows, all from one sample in a study of T cells in Graves' hyperthyroidism and ophthalmopathy. MiXCR, run by TCRdb on the multiplex PCR reads, gives a single entry per CDR3 protein. The sample gives some 600,000 distinct CDR3 sequences, 14% of which show up once; approximately 5.7% is in the top ten. The sequencing input was blood. Every receptor here comes from a woman in her twenties or thirties with Graves' hyperthyroidism that later progressed to Graves' ophthalmopathy. CDR3s include the opening cysteine and the closing phenylalanine or tryptophan. D genes are given only for firm matches. A row's size may be missing; if present it is once, few, many or a size class.

clone size,D gene,J gene,V gene,CDR3 protein,CDR3 DNA
many,.,TRBJ2-1,TRBV7-9,CASSPTWNEQFF,TGTGCCAGCAGCCCCACCTGGAATGAGCAGTTCTTC
many,.,TRBJ2-1,TRBV20-1,CSAPGFAYNEQFF,TGCAGTGCTCCGGGATTCGCCTACAATGAGCAGTTCTTC
many,TRBD1,TRBJ1-2,TRBV28,CASSPDRDNYGYTF,TGTGCCAGCAGTCCGGACAGGGATAACTATGGCTACACCTTC
many,.,TRBJ2-7,TRBV10-3,CAISELEYEQYF,TGTGCCATCAGTGAGTTGGAGTACGAGCAGTACTTC
few,TRBD1,TRBJ2-1,TRBV5-4,CASSAGTGRTEQFF,TGTGCCAGCAGCGCCGGGACAGGGCGGACTGAGCAGTTCTTC
many,.,TRBJ2-1,TRBV11-3,CASSLEHVFNEQFF,TGTGCCAGCAGCTTAGAACACGTTTTCAATGAGCAGTTCTTC
.,TRBD2,TRBJ2-1,TRBV4-3,CASSQQREGEQFF,TGCGCCAGCAGCCAACAGCGGGAGGGTGAGCAGTTCTTC
many,.,TRBJ1-1,TRBV10-3,CAISESIGGGYVDTEAFF,TGTGCCATCAGTGAGAGTATCGGAGGGGGTTATGTTGACACTGAAGCTTTCTTT
many,.,TRBJ1-6,TRBV7-2,CASSLVGQRAYNSPLHF,TGTGCCAGCAGCTTAGTGGGCCAGAGGGCCTATAATTCACCCCTCCACTTT
.,.,TRBJ1-6,TRBV4-1,CASSQDGRVNSPLHF,TGCGCCAGCAGCCAAGATGGCAGGGTTAATTCACCCCTCCACTTT
few,.,TRBJ2-7,TRBV7-9,CASSPPGAHEQYF,TGTGCCAGCAGCCCGCCGGGCGCGCACGAGCAGTACTTC
few,.,TRBJ1-1,TRBV27,CASSSQTGEAFF,TGTGCCAGCAGTTCTCAAACAGGTGAAGCTTTCTTT
few,.,TRBJ2-1,TRBV5-4,CASSFRGSGDEQFF,TGTGCCAGCAGCTTTAGAGGCAGTGGCGATGAGCAGTTCTTC
.,.,TRBJ2-5,TRBV12-5,CASGLGQKETQYF,TGTGCTAGTGGTTTGGGACAGAAAGAGACCCAGTACTTC
many,.,TRBJ1-1,TRBV15,CATSRDKARTEAFF,TGTGCCACCAGCAGAGATAAAGCGAGAACTGAAGCTTTCTTT
few,TRBD2,TRBJ2-7,TRBV20-1,CSASLAGGPYEQYF,TGCAGTGCTAGTCTAGCGGGAGGGCCCTACGAGCAGTACTTC
many,.,TRBJ1-1,TRBV5-1,CASSLDGQGTNTEAFF,TGCGCCAGCAGCTTGGATGGTCAGGGAACTAACACTGAAGCTTTCTTT
many,.,TRBJ1-4,TRBV11-2,CASSAPKDEKLFF,TGTGCCAGCAGCGCTCCGAAGGATGAAAAACTGTTTTTT
many,TRBD2,TRBJ2-5,TRBV6-2/TRBV6-3,CASSEVGRGRETQYF,TGTGCCAGCAGTGAGGTCGGGAGGGGAAGGGAGACCCAGTACTTC
many,.,TRBJ1-1,TRBV5-8,CASSRKFQGTEAFF,TGTGCCAGCAGCCGAAAGTTCCAGGGAACTGAAGCTTTCTTT
many,TRBD2,TRBJ2-1,TRBV30,CAWVSREWNEQFF,TGTGCCTGGGTCTCGCGGGAGTGGAATGAGCAGTTCTTC
many,.,TRBJ2-2,TRBV6-1,CATAGTNTGELFF,TGTGCCACCGCCGGGACGAACACCGGGGAGCTGTTTTTT
many,.,TRBJ1-1,TRBV30,CAWARPNTEAFF,TGTGCCTGGGCACGGCCGAACACTGAAGCTTTCTTT
many,.,TRBJ2-6,TRBV29-1,CSVESGSGGANVLTF,TGCAGCGTTGAATCCGGGAGTGGGGGGGCCAACGTCCTGACTTTC
many,TRBD2,TRBJ2-5,TRBV14,CASSQHSGRAETQYF,TGTGCCAGCAGCCAGCACAGCGGGAGGGCAGAGACCCAGTACTTC
many,.,TRBJ2-2,TRBV20-1,CSARRQTNTGELFF,TGCAGTGCTAGGAGACAGACGAACACCGGGGAGCTGTTTTTT
many,TRBD2,TRBJ2-3,TRBV7-2,CASSLDLGLAGHLTYTDTQYF,TGTGCCAGCAGCTTAGATTTGGGACTAGCGGGACACCTTACCTACACAGATACGCAGTATTTT
few,.,TRBJ1-6,TRBV4-2,CASSGDGEPLHF,TGTGCCAGCAGCGGAGACGGTGAGCCCCTCCACTTT
many,.,TRBJ2-7,TRBV29-1,CSAGPWNEQYF,TGCAGCGCGGGACCGTGGAACGAGCAGTACTTC
few,TRBD2,TRBJ2-7,TRBV27,CASGTSGTSYEQYF,TGTGCCAGCGGTACTAGCGGGACATCCTACGAGCAGTACTTC
.,TRBD1,TRBJ2-7,TRBV20-1,CSAPGTGPYEQYF,TGCAGTGCCCCAGGGACAGGGCCCTACGAGCAGTACTTC
many,.,TRBJ2-5,TRBV12-3/TRBV12-4,CASSLGTGVYQETQYF,TGTGCCAGCAGTTTAGGAACAGGAGTGTACCAAGAGACCCAGTACTTC
once,.,TRBJ2-7,TRBV5-1,CASSQTGTEQYF,TGCGCCAGCAGCCAGACCGGGACAGAGCAGTACTTC
many,TRBD2,TRBJ2-5,TRBV12-3/TRBV12-4,CASSEGLAGETQYF,TGTGCCAGCAGTGAGGGACTAGCGGGGGAGACCCAGTACTTC
.,.,TRBJ1-1,TRBV25-1,CASSSGWGRDTEAFF,TGTGCCAGCAGTTCGGGGTGGGGGCGGGACACTGAAGCTTTCTTT
many,.,TRBJ1-1,TRBV11-2,CASSLDRGGRPFF,TGTGCCAGCAGCTTAGATCGGGGGGGGCGCCCTTTCTTT
many,TRBD2,TRBJ2-3,TRBV24-1,CATGRDSTDTQYF,TGTGCCACCGGGAGGGATAGCACAGATACGCAGTATTTT
.,TRBD2,TRBJ2-7,TRBV11-3,CASSPRTSSHEQYF,TGTGCCAGCAGCCCAAGGACTAGCTCCCACGAGCAGTACTTC
.,.,TRBJ2-1,TRBV7-9,CASSLDRMGEWGYNEQFF,TGCGCCAGCAGCTTGGATCGGATGGGAGAGTGGGGTTACAATGAGCAGTTCTTC
.,TRBD2,TRBJ2-7,TRBV9,CASSGGAAGGSLYEQYF,TGTGCCAGCAGCGGTGGAGCAGCGGGAGGATCTTTGTACGAGCAGTACTTC
.,.,TRBJ2-1,TRBV20-1,CSARVIPVDSYNEQFF,TGCAGTGCCAGAGTCATTCCGGTTGACTCCTACAATGAGCAGTTCTTC
.,.,TRBJ1-1,TRBV2,CAHERAFF,TGTGCCCACGAACGGGCTTTCTTT
many,.,TRBJ1-5,TRBV11-2,CASSLDGEGTNQPQHF,TGTGCCAGCAGCTTAGACGGGGAAGGGACCAATCAGCCCCAGCATTTT
many,TRBD2,TRBJ2-2,TRBV7-2,CASSTPGLAGGSTNTGELFF,TGTGCCAGCAGCACCCCGGGGCTAGCGGGAGGGTCCACGAACACCGGGGAGCTGTTTTTT
.,.,TRBJ1-5,TRBV25-1,CASSSGTERGQPQHF,TGTGCCAGCAGCTCAGGGACGGAGAGGGGACAGCCCCAGCATTTT
many,.,TRBJ2-7,TRBV5-1,CASTIGPDPEQYF,TGCGCCAGCACCATCGGCCCGGACCCCGAGCAGTACTTC
.,.,TRBJ2-7,TRBV5-6,CASSLGESVFGQYF,TGTGCCAGCAGCTTGGGGGAGTCGGTCTTCGGGCAGTACTTC
many,.,TRBJ1-1,TRBV6-1,CASSQSGGTDEAFF,TGTGCCAGCAGTCAGAGTGGTGGGACGGATGAAGCTTTCTTT
many,TRBD2,TRBJ2-2,TRBV27,CASSPLARTSGHSNTGELFF,TGTGCCAGCAGTCCATTGGCCCGGACTAGCGGGCACTCTAACACCGGGGAGCTGTTTTTT
.,.,TRBJ2-7,TRBV7-8,CASSSPDTSDYEQYF,TGTGCCAGCAGTTCTCCCGACACCTCCGACTACGAGCAGTACTTC